The 14 T cell receptor beta chains reported below all come from one sample, sequenced in a study of radiation and T cells in renal cell carcinoma. The time point was: baseline pretreatment blood. Stated treatment: 15 Gy SBRT to primary tumor, nephrectomy 4 weeks later. Generated by immunoSEQ multiplex PCR, the TCRdb table keeps only in-frame clones and is missing some. This table holds some 140,000 clones, 70% to 90% found once. The sequencing used blood, collected from a patient whose treatment included radiotherapy and nephrectomy. These receptor sequences come from a woman aged 45-65 years with renal cell carcinoma.

V gene TRBV6-1 combines with J gene TRBJ2-1, with 9 positions matching TRBD2. The CDR3 is made up of 12 amino acids. The junction had 4 bases not matched to a gene; V was cut back by 6 bases and J by 10 bases. Per the germline V gene, CDR1 is MNHNS and CDR2 is SASEGT. The CDR3 coding sequence is TGTGCCAGCAGAGCGGGGGGCCAAGAGCAGTTCTTC. Protein sequence: CASRAGGQEQFF.

The V call is TRBV7-9, the J call TRBJ2-1; TRBD2 agrees at 8 bases. Germline lookup yields CDR1 SEHNR and CDR2 FQNEAQ (reference sequence). V lost 5 bases and J lost 1; bases outside the gene matches: 7. The CDR3 has 16 residues. DNA of the CDR3: TGTGCCAGCAGCCTACTCGGGGGGGTTTCCTACAATGAGCAGTTCTTC. Translating it yields CASSLLGGVSYNEQFF.

This clone is labeled as medium-sized. This chain joins TRBV19 and TRBJ2-1; 9 bases are shared with TRBD2. From germline, CDR1 is LNHDA and CDR2 SQIVND (reference sequence). There are 15 residues in the CDR3. The trim removed 4 bases at V and 4 bases at J, leaving 5 bases unmatched. CDR3 in DNA: TGTGCCAGTAGTACGACTAGCGGATCGTACAATGAGCAGTTCTTC. It specifies CASSTTSGSYNEQFF.

The CDR3 DNA reads TGTGCCATCAATCCGGGACAGGGAACTCAAGCTTTCTTT. It encodes CAINPGQGTQAFF. V is TRBV10-3 and J is TRBJ1-1; 9 nucleotides match TRBD1. The CDR3 is 13 residues long. J was trimmed by 9 bases and V by 7 bases; bases with no gene match: 9. Germline lookup yields CDR1 ENHRY and CDR2 SYGVKD.

This clone was counted once. The chain is built from TRBV1 and TRBJ2-3; the table calls TRBD2, which could not be checked here. TRBV1 is noted as a pseudogene. This CDR3 has 21 amino acids. CDR3 in amino acids: CTSSQDRVSGGTHQSTDTQYF. The CDR3 DNA reads as TGCACCAGCAGCCAAGACCGGGTTAGCGGGGGGACACACCAGAGCACAGATACGCAGTATTTT.

The CDR3 protein is CASSLVSGVETQYF. DNA of the CDR3: TGCGCCAGCAGCTTGGTTTCCGGAGTAGAGACCCAGTACTTC. This chain joins TRBV5-1 and TRBJ2-5; D uncertain. The germline V gene encodes CDR1 SGHRS and CDR2 YFSETQ. This CDR3 contains 14 residues. The ends were cut back, 0 bases at V and 4 bases at J, with 10 bases in the middle.

V is TRBV6-6 and J is TRBJ1-6; D ambiguous. The CDR3 contains 13 residues. Looked up from germline, CDR1 is MNHNY and CDR2 is SVGAGI (reference sequence). V dropped 0 bases and J dropped 13 bases, with 10 bases sitting between them. The CDR3 loop is CASSYSNKLPLHF. The DNA for the CDR3 is TGTGCCAGCAGTTACTCGAATAAGCTCCCCCTCCACTTT.

This chain links TRBV7-2 with TRBJ2-5; 8 bases fit TRBD2. The CDR3 is 16 amino acids. The germline gives CDR1 SGHTA, CDR2 FQGNSA. The trim removed 2 bases at V and 4 bases at J, leaving 9 bases unmatched. The CDR3, as DNA: TGTGCCAGCAGCTTACGTTTGGCGGGGGGAGGAGAGACCCAGTACTTC. Protein: CASSLRLAGGGETQYF.

The chain employs TRBV7-9 and TRBJ1-5; TRBD1 agrees at 9 bases. V was pared by 4 bases and J by 6 bases, with 7 bases of the junction left unmatched. Per germline, CDR1 SEHNR and CDR2 FQNEAQ (reference sequence). The CDR3 is made up of 15 amino acids. This CDR3 reads CASSSQGAGGQPQHF. The CDR3 DNA reads as TGTGCCAGCAGCTCACAGGGGGCAGGAGGTCAGCCCCAGCATTTT.

The rearrangement uses TRBV5-1 and TRBJ1-1; possibly TRBD1 for D (6 bases). The CDR3 loop spans 13 amino acids. CDR1 is SGHRS and CDR2 is YFSETQ in the germline V gene. V dropped 6 bases and J dropped 4 bases, with 13 bases sitting between them. The CDR3 protein is CASMLRGGTEAFF. The CDR3 DNA is TGCGCCAGCATGCTCAGGGGTGGCACTGAAGCTTTCTTT.

The V gene is TRBV6-5, the J gene TRBJ2-3; D remains ambiguous. This CDR3 contains 11 residues. V was pared by 7 bases and J by 6 bases, with 8 bases between. Germline-derived CDR1 and CDR2 are MNHEY and SVGAGI. CDR3 region: CASNTADTQYF. CDR3 bases: TGTGCCAGCAATACGGCTGATACGCAGTATTTT.

The genes are TRBV19 and TRBJ1-5; D gene ambiguous. Germline V CDR1 and CDR2: LNHDA, SQIVND (reference sequence). The CDR3 extends over 13 amino acids. V shed 5 bases and J shed 5 bases, with 10 bases lying between them. CDR3 residues: CASSPGPYQPQHF. The DNA for the CDR3 is TGTGCCAGTAGTCCCGGTCCTTATCAGCCCCAGCATTTT.

The rearrangement links TRBV6-1 to TRBJ1-1; the D is unclear. The V end lost 2 bases, the J end lost 4 bases, and 5 bases lay between the germline ends. Germline lookup yields CDR1 MNHNS and CDR2 SASEGT. The CDR3 totals 12 residues. The DNA for the CDR3 is TGTGCCAGCAGTGAATCGGTCACTGAAGCTTTCTTT. Encoded protein: CASSESVTEAFF.

The chain carries TRBV5-4 and TRBJ2-7, with 7 bases that match TRBD1. CDR1 SGHNT and CDR2 YYREEE come from the germline V gene (reference sequence). The CDR3 extends over 14 amino acids. The V gene end was trimmed by 0 bases and the J gene end by 2 bases; junction bases not matched to a gene: 2. The CDR3 DNA follows: TGTGCCAGCAGCTTGGGAGGGGGCCCCTACGAGCAGTACTTC. The encoded protein is CASSLGGGPYEQYF.